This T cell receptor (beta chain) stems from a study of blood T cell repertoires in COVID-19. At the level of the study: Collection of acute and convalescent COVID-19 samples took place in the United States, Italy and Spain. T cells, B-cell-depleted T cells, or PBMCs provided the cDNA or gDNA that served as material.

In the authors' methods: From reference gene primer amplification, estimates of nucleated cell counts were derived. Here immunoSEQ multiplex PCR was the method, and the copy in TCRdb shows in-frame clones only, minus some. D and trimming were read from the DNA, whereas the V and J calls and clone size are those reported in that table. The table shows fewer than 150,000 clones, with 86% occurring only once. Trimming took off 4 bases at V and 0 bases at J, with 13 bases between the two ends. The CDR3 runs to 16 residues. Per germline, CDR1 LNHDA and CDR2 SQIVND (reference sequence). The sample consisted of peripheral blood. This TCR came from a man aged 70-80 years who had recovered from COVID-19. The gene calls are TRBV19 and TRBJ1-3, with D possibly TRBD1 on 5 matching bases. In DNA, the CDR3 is TGTGCCAGTAGTAGTAGACAGCTGAGCTCTGGAAACACCATATATTTT. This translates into CASSSRQLSSGNTIYF. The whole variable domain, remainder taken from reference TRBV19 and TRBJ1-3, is DGGITQSPKYLFRKEGQNVTLSCEQNLNHDAMYWYRQDPGQGLRLIYYSQIVNDFQKGDIAEGYSVSREKKESFPLTVTSAQKNPTAFYLCASSSRQLSSGNTIYFGEGSWLTVV.